The 8 T cell receptor beta chains below all came from one sample that was sequenced in a study of vaccination effects on CD4 cells after COVID-19. Cultured cells yielded isolated CD4+ T cells after nine to ten days. The individual was infected with SARS-CoV-2 between March and December 2020, as confirmed by PCR. Vaccination of participants consisted of two doses of either the BNT162b2 or mRNA-1273 vaccine. Measured with immunoSEQ multiplex PCR; TCRdb has only the in-frame clones, and not every one. The table includes nearly 35,000 clones, around 74% detected once. These receptors' antigens are unknown. The sequenced sample was CD4+ T cells from PBMCs cultured without peptide, obtained after COVID-19 vaccination. Receptors originate from a human donor who had a prior SARS-CoV-2 infection.

The V and J genes are TRBV19 and TRBJ1-1; possibly TRBD1 for D (5 bases). The length of the CDR3 is 14 residues. The germline gives CDR1 LNHDA, CDR2 SQIVND (reference sequence). The V end lost 5 bases, the J end lost 3 bases, and 13 bases lay between the germline ends. For the CDR3, the DNA is TGTGCCAGTAGTCAGCTGGGCAGGGACACTGAAGCTTTCTTT. This encodes CASSQLGRDTEAFF.

This clone was counted a single time. This rearrangement joins TRBV7-2 to TRBJ2-7; D not resolved. CDR1 is SGHTA, CDR2 FQGNSA, per germline. The CDR3 sequence is 13 residues long. V was clipped by 3 bases and J by 6 bases, with 12 bases between them. CDR3 DNA: TGTGCCAGCAGCTTCACAAATTGGGGCGAGCAGTACTTC. Encoded protein: CASSFTNWGEQYF.

The CDR3 DNA follows: TGTGCCTGGACAGGGGGCGGCAATCAGCCCCAGCATTTT. Residues: CAWTGGGNQPQHF. The chain has TRBV30 and TRBJ1-5, with 8 nucleotides matching TRBD1. V gave up 4 bases and J gave up 2 bases; unmatched junction bases: 1. There are 13 residues in the CDR3. Germline-derived CDR1 and CDR2 are GTSNPN and SVGIG (reference sequence). Full variable domain (rest looked up from reference TRBV30 and TRBJ1-5): SQTIHQWPATLVQPVGSPLSLECTVEGTSNPNLYWYRQAAGRGLQLLFYSVGIGQISSEVPQNLSASRPQDRQFILSSKKLLLSDSGFYLCAWTGGGNQPQHFGDGTRLSIL.

A single count supports this clone. V is TRBV7-2 and J is TRBJ2-3; the match to TRBD1 covers 10 bases. V was pared by 3 bases and J by 6 bases, with 3 bases of the junction left unmatched. Germline CDR1 reads SGHTA; CDR2 reads FQGNSA. The CDR3 runs 14 residues. CDR3 DNA sequence: TGTGCCAGCAGCTTGGACAGGGGGTCTGATACGCAGTATTTT. It specifies CASSLDRGSDTQYF.

The gene calls are TRBV19 and TRBJ2-5; 8 bases agree with TRBD1. Per germline, CDR1 LNHDA and CDR2 SQIVND (reference sequence). The CDR3 extends over 14 amino acids. V shed 3 bases and J 1 base; nucleotides not matched to a gene: 1. The CDR3 here is CASSITGGQETQYF. The CDR3 region has the DNA TGTGCCAGTAGTATTACAGGGGGCCAAGAGACCCAGTACTTC.

CDR3 DNA sequence: TGTGCCAGCAGCCCCCGGGGCGGGGCGAACTACGAGCAGTACTTC. Translating it yields CASSPRGGANYEQYF. V is TRBV7-3 and J is TRBJ2-7; possible D gene TRBD2, 6 bases. The CDR3 spans 15 residues. V was cut by 5 bases and J by 3 bases, with 17 bases left in between. CDR1 is SGHTA, CDR2 FQGTGA, per germline.

The rearrangement joins TRBV24-1 to TRBJ2-3, with TRBD2 matching over 11 bases. The J segment lost 6 bases and the V segment lost 3 bases, leaving 10 bases of the junction unmatched. The CDR3 totals 17 residues. Germline CDR1 is KGHDR and CDR2 is SFDVKD. The CDR3 nucleotides read TGTGCCACCAGTGATACCGGGACTAGCGGACCGAGGGATACGCAGTATTTT. As protein: CATSDTGTSGPRDTQYF.

The CDR3, as DNA: TGTGCCAGCGCATCCGGGACAGGGGGGCAGCCCCAGCATTTT. This sequence encodes CASASGTGGQPQHF. The gene calls are TRBV27 and TRBJ1-5, with 11 bases aligning to TRBD1. This CDR3 has 14 amino acids. The germline V gene has CDR1 MNHEY and CDR2 SMNVEV (reference sequence). V dropped 8 bases and J dropped 7; count of bases not matched to a gene: 7.